Here is one T cell receptor beta chain with its context. What it binds is not known. Trimming took 5 bases from V and 6 from J, leaving 13 bases between them. The V gene's germline CDR1 is SEHNR and CDR2 FQNEAQ (reference sequence). This CDR3 is built from 14 residues. This sample is part of a study of cytomegalovirus exposure and HLA in healthy donors. It was with 60 Vbeta and 13 Jbeta primers that the PCR ran. TCRdb's copy holds only in-frame clones and misses some; the assay was immunoSEQ multiplex PCR. The sample lists roughly 100,000 clones; about 75% were seen once. Findings and caveats of the study: A later analysis by the authors found several of the most significant clusters apparently linked to common viral pathogens. TCR beta sequences reportedly predicted most subjects' HLA-A and HLA-B alleles accurately. 87-base-pair reads could not separate some V segments, including TRBV6-2 and TRBV6-3.

The chain has TRBV7-9 and TRBJ2-2; tentative D call: TRBD2 (6 bases). Material: PBMCs. This TCR was recovered from a woman in her forties in good health and CMV-seronegative. CDR3 protein: CASSPPGLPGELFF. The CDR3 DNA sequence: TGTGCCAGCAGCCCTCCGGGACTTCCCGGGGAGCTGTTTTTT.